Following are 22 T cell receptor beta chains from one sample sequenced in a study of low-dose radiotherapy and immunotherapy resistance in tumors. Both TCRalpha and TCRbeta chains were reverse transcribed with V-gene-specific primers. TCR amplification involved around 22 PCR cycles with a constant-region primer and V-primer adapter. TCRdb independently ran MiXCR on the reads; one entry per CDR3 protein. The sample has 15,000 to 20,000 distinct CDR3 sequences, over 65% seen once. Every receptor here comes from a human donor with advanced metastatic prostate, ovarian, gallbladder or colorectal cancer (not recorded which). This table probably holds off-target reads from a library built for another chain.

This clonotype was recorded only once. The V call is TRBV6-6, the J call TRBJ2-2; 8 bases map to TRBD2. The trim removed 6 bases at V and 3 bases at J, leaving 12 bases unmatched. The CDR3 loop spans 17 amino acids. Germline lookup yields CDR1 MNHNY and CDR2 SVGAGI (reference sequence). The CDR3 protein is CASSPLGAGDHTGELFF. CDR3 nucleotides: TGTGCCAGCAGCCCTTTGGGAGCGGGGGACCACACCGGGGAGCTGTTTTTT.

This chain joins TRBV7-2 and TRBJ2-1, with 8 bases identical to TRBD1. The V and J ends lost 4 bases and 9 bases, in that order; junction bases with no gene match: 5. The CDR3 runs 13 residues. From germline, CDR1 is SGHTA and CDR2 FQGNSA. CDR3: CASSWGQVFEQFF. In DNA form, the CDR3 reads TGTGCCAGCAGCTGGGGACAGGTATTTGAGCAGTTCTTC.

The chain links TRBV20-1 to TRBJ2-5; TRBD2 aligns across 11 bases. This CDR3 region has 15 residues. Trimming cost V 3 bases and J 2 bases; bases outside gene matches: 5. Germline CDR1 reads DFQATT; CDR2 reads SNEGSKA (reference sequence). The CDR3 sequence is CSASLTSGRQETQYF. Written as DNA, the CDR3 is TGCAGTGCTAGTCTTACTAGCGGGAGACAAGAGACCCAGTACTTC.

The rearrangement uses TRBV14 and TRBJ2-1, with unresolved D. The CDR3 runs 14 residues. The germline CDR1 and CDR2 sequences are SGHDN and FVKESK. Trimming took off 2 bases at V and 9 bases at J, with 14 bases between the two ends. The CDR3 is CASSQSPASAEQFF. Written as DNA, the CDR3 is TGTGCCAGCAGCCAAAGCCCGGCGTCGGCTGAGCAGTTCTTC. Drawing the rest from reference TRBV14 and TRBJ2-1, the complete variable domain is EAGVTQFPSHSVIEKGQTVTLRCDPISGHDNLYWYRRVMGKEIKFLLHFVKESKQDESGMPNNRFLAERTGGTYSTLKVQPAELEDSGVYFCASSQSPASAEQFFGPGTRLTVL.

V and J are TRBV5-6 and TRBJ2-7, with D tentatively TRBD1 or TRBD2 (5 bases each). V was cut by 4 bases and J by 7 bases, with 21 bases left in between. There are 15 residues in the CDR3. From germline, CDR1 is SGHDT and CDR2 YYEEEE. This chain's CDR3 is CASSIVGRGLGEQYF. The CDR3, as DNA: TGTGCCAGCAGCATAGTGGGCCGGGGCCTGGGGGAGCAGTACTTC.

This chain joins TRBV20-1 and TRBJ1-4; D gene unclear. Germline V lookup: CDR1 DFQATT, CDR2 SNEGSKA (reference sequence). V was pared by 5 bases and J by 5 bases, with 18 bases between. The CDR3 covers 15 residues. Here the CDR3 DNA reads TGCAGTGCTCTATCCGGGATGGCAGGAAATGAAAAACTGTTTTTT. Translating it yields CSALSGMAGNEKLFF.

The J gene is TRBJ1-4, the V gene TRBV27; D gene ambiguous. CDR3 length equals 14 residues. V gave up 2 bases and J gave up 7 bases, with 11 bases separating them. The V gene's germline CDR1 is MNHEY and CDR2 SMNVEV (reference sequence). CDR3 coding DNA: TGTGCCAGCAGTTTAGGAGGACCGCTTGAAAAACTGTTTTTT. Translating it yields CASSLGGPLEKLFF.

This clonotype was observed a few times. The rearrangement joins TRBV5-4 to TRBJ2-7; the match to TRBD2 covers 7 bases. V was pared by 0 bases and J by 2 bases, with 8 bases of the junction left unmatched. Germline CDR1 is SGHNT and CDR2 is YYREEE (reference sequence). This CDR3 has 16 residues. The CDR3 spells CASSLDLAVSPYEQYF. In DNA, the CDR3 is TGTGCCAGCAGCTTGGACCTAGCGGTCTCCCCCTACGAGCAGTACTTC.

This sequence joins TRBV28 and TRBJ1-1, with D unresolved. The V end lost 3 bases, the J end lost 0 bases, and 5 bases lay between the germline ends. Germline V CDR1 and CDR2: MDHEN, SYDVKM. This CDR3 contains 13 residues. The CDR3 loop reads CASSLRVNTEAFF. The CDR3 nucleotides are TGTGCCAGCAGTTTGAGGGTGAACACTGAAGCTTTCTTT. Together with reference TRBV28 and TRBJ1-1, the CDR3 gives the full variable domain: DVKVTQSSRYLVKRTGEKVFLECVQDMDHENMFWYRQDPGLGLRLIYFSYDVKMKEKGDIPEGYSVSREKKERFSLILESASTNQTSMYLCASSLRVNTEAFFGQGTRLTVV.

The J gene is TRBJ1-5, the V gene TRBV6-5; TRBD1 aligns across 8 bases. The CDR3 has 14 residues. Trimming took 6 bases from V and 7 from J; bases not matched to a gene: 8. Germline CDR1 is MNHEY and CDR2 is SVGAGI. The DNA for the CDR3 is TGTGCCAGCAGCAGGACAGGGTTGGAACAGCCCCAGCATTTT. It yields the protein CASSRTGLEQPQHF.

This clonotype was recorded once. The rearrangement uses TRBV27 and TRBJ2-7, with D possibly called TRBD1 or TRBD2 (6 bases each). V was pared by 5 bases and J by 1 base, with 12 bases between. Germline V CDR1 and CDR2: MNHEY, SMNVEV (reference sequence). The CDR3 totals 14 residues. This CDR3 is CASSGGDTSYEQYF. The CDR3 DNA follows: TGTGCCAGCAGTGGAGGGGACACTTCCTACGAGCAGTACTTC.

The V call is TRBV11-2, the J call TRBJ2-1; 11 bases align to TRBD1. The CDR3 runs 15 residues. Germline CDR1 and CDR2: SGHAT and FQNNGV. Trimming at V came to 3 bases and at J to 9 bases, leaving 7 bases not matched to a gene. The CDR3 DNA follows: TGTGCCAGCAGCTTGACCGGGACAGGGGGGGGTGAGCAGTTCTTC. It encodes CASSLTGTGGGEQFF. The variable domain in full, completed from reference TRBV11-2 and TRBJ2-1, reads EAGVAQSPRYKIIEKRQSVAFWCNPISGHATLYWYQQILGQGPKLLIQFQNNGVVDDSQLPKDRFSAERLKGVDSTLKIQPAKLEDSAVYLCASSLTGTGGGEQFFGPGTRLTVL.

This clonotype appeared a few times. The genes are TRBV5-1 and TRBJ1-2; TRBD1 is a possible D gene (5 bases). Germline loops: CDR1 SGHRS, CDR2 YFSETQ. V was pared by 0 bases and J by 4 bases, with 13 bases between. This CDR3 comprises 15 residues. CDR3: CASSLVRGDGYGYTF. The DNA of the CDR3 is TGCGCCAGCAGCTTGGTGCGTGGGGACGGCTATGGCTACACCTTC. The full variable domain, completed using reference TRBV5-1 and TRBJ1-2, is KAGVTQTPRYLIKTRGQQVTLSCSPISGHRSVSWYQQTPGQGLQFLFEYFSETQRNKGNFPGRFSGRQFSNSRSEMNVSTLELGDSALYLCASSLVRGDGYGYTFGSGTRLTVV.

The rearrangement links TRBV28 to TRBJ1-2, with a tentative D call TRBD1 (6 bases). The V gene lost 7 bases and the J gene lost 4 bases, with 19 bases spanning the gap. CDR1 MDHEN and CDR2 SYDVKM come from the germline V gene. CDR3 length: 15 amino acids. CDR3 DNA sequence: TGTGCCAGCACCCTAGGGGGGGATCTTGGCTATGGCTACACCTTC. It is translated as CASTLGGDLGYGYTF.

CDR3 coding DNA: TGTGCCTGGAGTGAAGGAAATCAGCCCCAGCATTTT. It specifies CAWSEGNQPQHF. V is TRBV30 and J is TRBJ1-5; D unclear. CDR1 is GTSNPN and CDR2 is SVGIG in the germline V gene (reference sequence). The CDR3 is 12 residues long. The ends were cut back, 1 base at V and 4 bases at J, with 5 bases in the middle.

The chain carries TRBV4-2 and TRBJ2-5; 8 nucleotides match TRBD2. The CDR3 length is 16 residues. With V trimmed by 1 base and J by 7 bases, 11 bases remained unmatched. The germline CDR1 and CDR2 sequences are LGHNA and YNFKEQ. The CDR3 loop is CASSQGGASGSRTQYF. CDR3 sequence (DNA): TGTGCCAGCAGCCAAGGTGGGGCTAGCGGGTCGCGGACCCAGTACTTC.

This clonotype was recorded a few times. Here the CDR3 reads CASSIEDRFYEQYF. The CDR3 nucleotides read TGTGCCAGCAGCATCGAGGACAGGTTCTACGAGCAGTACTTC. This rearrangement joins TRBV3-1 to TRBJ2-7; 7 nucleotides agree with TRBD1. CDR3 size: 14 residues. V shed 5 bases and J 3 bases; nucleotides not matched to a gene: 7. Germline V gene data show CDR1 as LGHDT and CDR2 as YNNKEL (reference sequence).

The rearrangement uses TRBV30 and TRBJ2-2, with D uncertain. From germline, CDR1 is GTSNPN and CDR2 SVGIG (reference sequence). The CDR3 length is 13 residues. Trimming stripped 4 bases from V and 7 bases from J, with 13 bases between. CDR3 residues: CAWTLQKSGELFF. CDR3 nucleotide sequence: TGTGCCTGGACTTTGCAGAAGAGCGGGGAGCTGTTTTTT.

The chain links TRBV28 to TRBJ2-7, with D possibly being TRBD1 (6 bases). Germline-derived CDR1 and CDR2 are MDHEN and SYDVKM. The CDR3 has 11 amino acids. The CDR3 bases are TGTGGAACTACAGGGTCCTACGAGCAGTACTTC. Residues: CGTTGSYEQYF.

The V call is TRBV5-5, the J call TRBJ2-2; D is possibly TRBD1 or TRBD2 (5 bases each). Germline loops: CDR1 SGHKS, CDR2 YYEKEE (reference sequence). The CDR3 spans 16 residues. Trimming shortened V by 3 bases and J by 4 bases, and 16 bases separated the two germline ends. CDR3 loop: CASSSGPGVGTGELFF. In nucleotides, the CDR3 is TGTGCCAGCAGCTCGGGACCAGGAGTCGGCACCGGGGAGCTGTTTTTT.

This chain links TRBV4-3 with TRBJ2-3; a weak D match, TRBD2 (5 bases). V lost 1 base and J 1 base, leaving 18 bases between the germline ends. CDR1 is LGHNA and CDR2 is YSLEER in the germline V gene. This CDR3 has 18 amino acids. CDR3 loop: CASSQGVVGGSRTDTQYF. DNA of the CDR3: TGCGCCAGCAGCCAAGGTGTGGTCGGCGGGTCACGCACAGATACGCAGTATTTT.

A single count supports this clonotype. The genes are TRBV28 and TRBJ1-2; a weak D match, TRBD1 (5 bases). In germline, CDR1 is MDHEN, CDR2 SYDVKM. The V gene lost 6 bases and the J gene lost 5 bases, with 10 bases spanning the gap. The CDR3 is made up of 12 amino acids. In DNA form, the CDR3 reads TGTGCCAGCAGGATCTCAGGGTATGGCTACACCTTC. Translating gives CASRISGYGYTF.